The rows below give T cell receptor beta chains drawn from one sample of a study of early T cells in non-severe SARS-CoV-2 infection. TCRdb used MiXCR to reprocess the 5' RACE reads, holding one entry per CDR3 protein. The table has approximately 70,000 distinct CDR3 sequences, roughly 4.7% seen once; the top ten hold roughly 7.3%. The sequencing here drew on whole blood, taken at baseline. The receptors were sampled from an adult who was a healthcare worker with PCR-confirmed SARS-CoV-2 infection or an uninfected control (not recorded which). The CDR3 runs from the conserved cysteine through the conserved F or W. A D gene is named only where the DNA matches it firmly.

>TRBJ2-7|TRBV3-1|NA
CASSPRTSRGEQYF
>TRBJ2-1|TRBV20-1|NA
CSARDRGHSDYNEQFF
>TRBJ1-1|TRBV10-3|NA
CAIKAVMNTEAFF
>TRBJ2-7|TRBV6-2/TRBV6-3|TRBD2
CASSYEGLAGHEQYF
>TRBJ1-1|TRBV18|TRBD1
CASSPGTGNTEAFF
>TRBJ1-1|TRBV7-9|TRBD1
CASSSQGPTEAFF
>TRBJ2-1|TRBV20-1|NA
CSASRQGNEQFF
>TRBJ2-7|TRBV28|TRBD1
CASYRRTGGSYEQYF
>TRBJ2-7|TRBV7-2|NA
CASSPRRGYEQYF
>TRBJ2-7|TRBV5-4|TRBD1
CASSSGTVSYEQYF
>TRBJ1-2|TRBV5-1|NA
CASSFGGGINYGYTF
>TRBJ2-5|TRBV2|NA
CASRASFRDPESF
>TRBJ2-1|TRBV12-3/TRBV12-4|NA
CASSLFGHEFF
>TRBJ2-1|TRBV11-2|NA
CASSLRRHEQFF
>TRBJ1-5|TRBV20-1|NA
CSAQRWGARVSSNQPQHF
>TRBJ2-1|TRBV7-8|TRBD2
CASSWVPIAGGTTGEQFF
>TRBJ2-7|TRBV7-9|NA
CASSSPGLAYEQYF
>TRBJ2-3|TRBV29-1|TRBD2
CSVGSGTNTDTQYF
>TRBJ1-1|TRBV28|TRBD1
CASSLQTGDFMNTEAFF
>TRBJ2-1|TRBV20-1|NA
CSASYPYNEQFF
>TRBJ1-2|TRBV18|NA
CASSPSGTRNYGYTF
>TRBJ2-7|TRBV11-2|NA
CASSSTPLSYEQYF
>TRBJ2-1|TRBV12-3/TRBV12-4|TRBD1
CASSLGRDRGPEQFF
>TRBJ1-1|TRBV5-1|NA
CASSLEITTEAFF
>TRBJ2-2|TRBV28|NA
CAIRQPAAGELFF
>TRBJ1-1|TRBV6-5|NA
CASSYHGTNTEAFF
>TRBJ2-5|TRBV20-1|NA
CSAKGRAGEETQYF
>TRBJ1-1|TRBV6-5|TRBD1
CASSRTGGMNTEAFF
>TRBJ1-1|TRBV27|TRBD1
CASSFHGQGPDTEAFF
>TRBJ1-5|TRBV19|NA
CASTVAGGRSNQPQHF
>TRBJ2-1|TRBV12-3/TRBV12-4|NA
CASSFEYYNEQFF
>TRBJ1-5|TRBV7-2|NA
CASSLGTVNNQPQHF
>TRBJ1-6|TRBV2|NA
CASSELSAGGSPLHF
>TRBJ1-6|TRBV7-8|NA
CASSLDPGLNSPLHF
>TRBJ1-5|TRBV27|NA
CASGGGRGNQPQHF